Each of the 15 T cell receptor beta chains below was sequenced from the same sample in a study of cytomegalovirus exposure and HLA in healthy donors. With 60 Vbeta and 13 Jbeta primers, the PCR was carried out. The method was immunoSEQ multiplex PCR; TCRdb's version includes in-frame clones alone and lacks a portion of them. The sample has 150,000 or so clones, 77% seen once. Material for sequencing was PBMCs. Receptor source: a woman aged 25 to 39 in good health and CMV-seronegative.

The chain recombines TRBV18 with TRBJ2-4; D is possibly TRBD1 (6 bases). V was trimmed by 0 bases and J by 6 bases, leaving 12 bases between them. This CDR3 has 15 amino acids. Germline V gene data show CDR1 as KGHSH and CDR2 as LQKENI. CDR3 bases: TGTGCCAGCTCACCACCGCCCAGGGGTCCAAACATTCAGTACTTC. Protein sequence: CASSPPPRGPNIQYF.

V and J are TRBV27 and TRBJ1-1, with D unresolved. Germline V gene lookup returns CDR1 MNHEY and CDR2 SMNVEV (reference sequence). V gave up 4 bases and J gave up 1 base, with 10 bases separating them. CDR3 length: 14 residues. The CDR3 sequence: CASSSLTPNTEAFF. The CDR3 nucleotides read TGTGCCAGCAGTTCCCTGACACCGAACACTGAAGCTTTCTTT.

The chain is built from TRBV29-1 and TRBJ2-1, with 10 bases fitting TRBD2. CDR3 length: 17 amino acids. Losses at the gene ends were 5 bases for V and 1 base for J; bases not matched to a gene: 11. The germline gives CDR1 SQVTM, CDR2 ANQGSEA. CDR3 region: CSVRTSGLKGSYNEQFF. The CDR3 nucleotides read TGCAGCGTTCGGACTAGCGGATTAAAGGGGTCCTACAATGAGCAGTTCTTC.

This sequence joins TRBV2 and TRBJ1-3; 10 nucleotides align to TRBD1. V trimming: 4 bases; J trimming: 7 bases; junction bases outside the gene matches: 7. Germline CDR1 SNHLY, CDR2 FYNNEI. This CDR3 is 15 amino acids long. The CDR3 bases are TGTGCCAGCAGTGCCTGGACAGGGGGTGGTAACACCATATATTTT. Translating gives CASSAWTGGGNTIYF.

Only a few counts were recorded for this clone. The chain employs TRBV28 and TRBJ2-7, with 14 bases matching TRBD2. This CDR3 has 14 amino acids. The V gene's germline CDR1 is MDHEN and CDR2 SYDVKM. V lost 6 bases to trimming and J lost 5 bases; unmatched junction nucleotides: 3. The CDR3, as DNA: TGTGCCAGCAGCGGGACTAGCGGGAGACACGAGCAGTACTTC. This codes for CASSGTSGRHEQYF.

The chain carries TRBV7-2 and TRBJ1-1; maybe TRBD1 (6 bases). There are 16 residues in the CDR3. Germline V CDR1 and CDR2: SGHTA, FQGNSA. V was clipped by 1 base and J by 1 base, with 13 bases between them. CDR3 in DNA: TGTGCCAGCAGCTTAGTTTCCGGACAGACGAACACTGAAGCTTTCTTT. It is translated as CASSLVSGQTNTEAFF.

The V and J genes are TRBV18 and TRBJ1-1, with 10 bases identical to TRBD1. CDR1 and CDR2 (germline): KGHSH, LQKENI. The CDR3 is 15 amino acids. J was trimmed by 1 base and V by 3 bases; bases with no gene match: 2. CDR3 in DNA: TGTGCCAGCTCACCGACAGGGGGCGGGAACACTGAAGCTTTCTTT. Amino acid sequence: CASSPTGGGNTEAFF.

V is TRBV6-5 and J is TRBJ1-3, with TRBD1 identical over 9 bases. The ends lost 6 bases at V and 3 bases at J; junction bases unmatched: 3. Germline V lookup: CDR1 MNHEY, CDR2 SVGAGI. This CDR3 spans 14 amino acids. CDR3 residues: CASRVDRGGNTIYF. CDR3 DNA sequence: TGTGCCAGCAGGGTGGACAGGGGTGGAAACACCATATATTTT.

This clone was recorded once. The J gene is TRBJ2-2, the V gene TRBV4-2, with a possible D match to TRBD2 (6 bases). V dropped 0 bases and J dropped 1 base, with 15 bases sitting between them. The CDR3 has 18 residues. Germline CDR1 LGHNA, CDR2 YNFKEQ. The CDR3, as DNA: TGTGCCAGCAGCCAAGAGGGATTGGGGCGGGAGAACACCGGGGAGCTGTTTTTT. Protein: CASSQEGLGRENTGELFF.

The V gene is TRBV2, the J gene TRBJ2-1; D is perhaps TRBD1 (5 bases). Trimming shortened V by 3 bases and J by 2 bases, and 11 bases separated the two germline ends. Germline-derived CDR1 and CDR2 are SNHLY and FYNNEI. This CDR3 contains 15 residues. The chain's CDR3 is CASSDEQTAYNEQFF. In DNA, the CDR3 is TGTGCCAGCAGTGATGAACAGACAGCCTACAATGAGCAGTTCTTC.

By sample fraction, this clone is medium-sized. This chain uses TRBV10-3 with TRBJ2-7, with 9 bases lining up with TRBD2. Per germline, CDR1 ENHRY and CDR2 SYGVKD. Losses at the gene ends were 5 bases for V and 5 bases for J; bases not matched to a gene: 10. This CDR3 is 15 amino acids long. The CDR3 spells CAISNLAGDPHEQYF. The DNA of the CDR3 is TGTGCCATCAGTAACTTAGCGGGAGACCCCCACGAGCAGTACTTC.

The rearrangement uses TRBV5-1 and TRBJ2-5, with a possible D match to TRBD1 (7 bases). The CDR3 is 15 amino acids. Germline lookup yields CDR1 SGHRS and CDR2 YFSETQ. Trimming cost V 5 bases and J 1 base, with 15 bases left between them. This chain's CDR3 is CASRRSGGGQETQYF. The DNA of the CDR3 is TGCGCCAGCAGGAGATCAGGGGGAGGCCAAGAGACCCAGTACTTC.

The chain joins TRBV20-1 to TRBJ2-7, with D perhaps TRBD2 (6 bases). This CDR3 has 11 residues. Germline V gives CDR1 DFQATT, CDR2 SNEGSKA (reference sequence). The V end lost 6 bases, the J end lost 6 bases, and 12 bases lay between the germline ends. The CDR3 nucleotides are TGCAGTGCAAAGACTAGGCGCGAGCAGTACTTC. It is translated as CSAKTRREQYF.

Written as DNA, the CDR3 is TGTGCCTGGAACGGGGGAGTGAACACTGAAGCTTTCTTT. As protein: CAWNGGVNTEAFF. The gene calls are TRBV30 and TRBJ1-1, with D perhaps matching TRBD1 (5 bases). This CDR3 spans 13 amino acids. Trimming removed 4 bases at V and 0 bases at J, with 9 bases between. CDR1 is GTSNPN and CDR2 is SVGIG in the germline V gene (reference sequence).

J is TRBJ2-7 and V is TRBV6-1; D might be TRBD1 (6 bases). Germline CDR1 reads MNHNS; CDR2 reads SASEGT. The CDR3 is made up of 12 amino acids. Trimming removed 6 bases at V and 0 bases at J, with 6 bases between. The CDR3 nucleotides are TGTGCCAGCAGCAGGGGCTCCTACGAGCAGTACTTC. As protein: CASSRGSYEQYF.